What follows are 25 T cell receptor beta chains derived from one specimen sequenced in a study of early T cells in non-severe SARS-CoV-2 infection. TCRdb reprocessed the 5' RACE reads with MiXCR, giving one entry per CDR3 protein. The sample lists around 30,000 distinct CDR3 sequences; about 6% were seen once. Sequenced sample: whole blood. The receptors come from an adult who was a healthcare worker with PCR-confirmed SARS-CoV-2 infection or an uninfected control (not recorded which).

This clonotype was observed many times. The chain joins TRBV6-2 or TRBV6-3 to TRBJ1-1; TRBD1 aligns across 7 bases. The length of the CDR3 is 16 residues. V dropped 6 bases and J dropped 5; count of bases not matched to a gene: 15. Looked up from germline, CDR1 is MNHEY and CDR2 is SVGEGT. The CDR3 bases are TGTGCCAGCAGCCCTCCTAGACCAGGGGGTCGTACTGAAGCTTTCTTT. Its translation is CASSPPRPGGRTEAFF.

V is TRBV3-1 and J is TRBJ1-5; 9 bases line up with TRBD1. This CDR3 comprises 14 residues. With V trimmed by 1 base and J by 7 bases, 2 bases remained unmatched. CDR1 is LGHDT, CDR2 YNNKEL, per germline (reference sequence). DNA for the CDR3: TGTGCCAGCAGCCAAGGGGGACAGGGACAGCCCCAGCATTTT. It is translated as CASSQGGQGQPQHF.

This clonotype was seen repeatedly, ten times or more. This chain links TRBV20-1 with TRBJ2-1; TRBD1 or TRBD2 may be the D gene (5 bases each). Germline values: CDR1 DFQATT, CDR2 SNEGSKA (reference sequence). Trimming shortened V by 4 bases and J by 6 bases, and 16 bases separated the two germline ends. The CDR3 contains 14 residues. The CDR3 loop is CSAKVGPTFNEQFF. The CDR3 coding sequence is TGCAGTGCTAAGGTGGGACCTACTTTCAATGAGCAGTTCTTC.

The CDR3 DNA reads as TGTGCCAGCAGCTCGAGATATCAAACCGACAGCTTGAACACTGAAGCTTTCTTT. This sequence encodes CASSSRYQTDSLNTEAFF. The rearrangement joins TRBV11-2 to TRBJ1-1; possibly TRBD1 for D (5 bases). This CDR3 is built from 18 residues. CDR1 is SGHAT and CDR2 is FQNNGV in the germline V gene. The ends were cut back, 4 bases at V and 0 bases at J, with 21 bases in the middle. Supplemented by reference TRBV11-2 and TRBJ1-1, the full variable domain reads EAGVAQSPRYKIIEKRQSVAFWCNPISGHATLYWYQQILGQGPKLLIQFQNNGVVDDSQLPKDRFSAERLKGVDSTLKIQPAKLEDSAVYLCASSSRYQTDSLNTEAFFGQGTRLTVV.

This clonotype was observed many times. This chain links TRBV6-6 with TRBJ1-5; tentative D call: TRBD1 (5 bases). This CDR3 contains 13 residues. Germline CDR1 is MNHNY and CDR2 is SVGAGI (reference sequence). Trimming took off 7 bases at V and 6 bases at J, with 13 bases between the two ends. The CDR3: CASTPRGGQPQHF. Here the CDR3 DNA reads TGTGCCAGCACTCCGAGGGGAGGTCAGCCCCAGCATTTT.

This clonotype showed up many times. The chain is built from TRBV10-2 and TRBJ1-4; 9 bases are shared with TRBD1. Germline lookup yields CDR1 WSHSY and CDR2 SAAADI. V lost 7 bases to trimming and J lost 1 base; unmatched junction nucleotides: 7. The CDR3 consists of 16 residues. CDR3 protein: CASMRDRARTNEKLFF. Here the CDR3 DNA reads TGCGCCAGCATGAGGGACAGGGCGCGAACTAATGAAAAACTGTTTTTT.

Many counts were recorded for this clonotype. The V call is TRBV7-9, the J call TRBJ2-7; maybe TRBD1 (6 bases). V lost 4 bases to trimming and J lost 3 bases, with 16 bases between them. CDR3 size: 15 residues. CDR1 and CDR2 from the germline V gene are SEHNR and FQNEAQ (reference sequence). This CDR3 reads CASSSSGAKVYEQYF. The CDR3 DNA is TGTGCCAGCAGCTCCTCAGGGGCAAAGGTCTACGAGCAGTACTTC.

The sample holds many counts of this clonotype. The gene calls are TRBV6-5 and TRBJ2-2, with a tentative D call TRBD2 (6 bases). Germline V gene data show CDR1 as MNHEY and CDR2 as SVGAGI. The CDR3 consists of 14 residues. The V end was cut by 6 bases, the J end by 1 base, with 9 bases between. The CDR3 DNA reads TGTGCCAGCAGACTCGGGAGGAACACCGGGGAGCTGTTTTTT. This gives the protein CASRLGRNTGELFF.

In DNA, the CDR3 is TGCGCCAGCAGCCAGGGTTACCTCATGAACACTGAAGCTTTCTTT. Translated, it gives CASSQGYLMNTEAFF. The gene calls are TRBV4-3 and TRBJ1-1; unclear D gene. There are 15 residues in the CDR3. Between the trimmed V and J ends, which lost 3 bases and 0 bases, there was a span of 11 bases. CDR1 and CDR2 (germline): LGHNA, YSLEER.

The table lists this clonotype with a few counts. V is TRBV5-1 and J is TRBJ2-5, with D maybe TRBD2 (6 bases). CDR1 and CDR2 (germline): SGHRS, YFSETQ. CDR3 length equals 16 residues. Deletions cut 0 bases from V and 1 base from J, with 13 bases between. This chain's CDR3 is CASSLAGGRFQETQYF. CDR3 in DNA: TGCGCCAGCAGCTTGGCCGGAGGGCGGTTCCAAGAGACCCAGTACTTC.

This clonotype was observed many times. Here the CDR3 reads CASSLEQGLDNEQFF. DNA for the CDR3: TGCGCCAGCAGCTTGGAACAGGGATTGGACAATGAGCAGTTCTTC. The V gene is TRBV5-1, the J gene TRBJ2-1; perhaps TRBD1 as D (6 bases). Germline loops: CDR1 SGHRS, CDR2 YFSETQ. Trimming took 0 bases from V and 5 from J, leaving 12 bases between them. This CDR3 has 15 amino acids.

This clonotype showed up many times. The V and J genes are TRBV7-6 and TRBJ2-3, with D maybe TRBD1 (6 bases). Germline V CDR1 and CDR2: SGHVS, FNYEAQ. The V and J ends lost 6 bases and 1 base respectively, with 14 bases between them. The CDR3 sequence is 15 residues long. Here the CDR3 DNA reads TGTGCCAGCAGAGGGGTACAGGGAGGCACAGATACGCAGTATTTT. Translating gives CASRGVQGGTDTQYF.

The chain links TRBV12-3 or TRBV12-4 to TRBJ2-1; a possible D gene is TRBD1 (6 bases). The CDR3 has 14 amino acids. Trimming shortened V by 6 bases and J by 0 bases, and 9 bases separated the two germline ends. CDR3 in amino acids: CASRDSSSYNEQFF. As DNA, the CDR3 is TGTGCCAGCAGGGACAGTTCCTCCTACAATGAGCAGTTCTTC.

This clonotype was seen at least ten times. The genes are TRBV7-8 and TRBJ1-4; 8 bases align to TRBD1. The CDR3 has 15 amino acids. In germline, CDR1 is SGHVS, CDR2 FQNEAQ. V dropped 3 bases and J dropped 5; count of bases not matched to a gene: 5. This chain's CDR3 is CASSLNRGRNEKLFF. CDR3 nucleotides: TGTGCCAGCAGCTTGAACAGGGGGAGGAATGAAAAACTGTTTTTT.

The chain has TRBV5-4 and TRBJ2-2; 11 nucleotides align to TRBD1. V lost 6 bases to trimming and J lost 7 bases; unmatched junction nucleotides: 8. The V gene's germline CDR1 is SGHNT and CDR2 YYREEE (reference sequence). This CDR3 has 15 amino acids. The CDR3 loop is CASTRTGGASGELFF. CDR3 DNA sequence: TGTGCCAGCACCAGGACAGGGGGCGCGAGCGGGGAGCTGTTTTTT.

Many counts were recorded for this clonotype. The chain combines TRBV2 with TRBJ1-1, with D possibly TRBD1 on 5 matching bases. CDR1 SNHLY and CDR2 FYNNEI come from the germline V gene. Trimming left V 10 bases short and J 1 base short, with 13 bases between. The CDR3 is 13 amino acids. CDR3 coding DNA: TGTGCCACAGCAGGGCAAACGAACACTGAAGCTTTCTTT. It encodes CATAGQTNTEAFF. Complete variable domain (other parts from reference TRBV2 and TRBJ1-1): EPEVTQTPSHQVTQMGQEVILRCVPISNHLYFYWYRQILGQKVEFLVSFYNNEISEKSEIFDDQFSVERPDGSNFTLKIRSTKLEDSAMYFCATAGQTNTEAFFGQGTRLTVV.

The chain's CDR3 is CASSAYRVPNEKLFF. The CDR3 DNA reads as TGTGCCAGCAGCGCCTACAGGGTGCCTAATGAAAAACTGTTTTTT. The rearrangement joins TRBV7-8 to TRBJ1-4; D is perhaps TRBD1 (6 bases). V gave up 5 bases and J gave up 3 bases, with 13 bases separating them. The CDR3 is 15 amino acids. CDR1 is SGHVS and CDR2 is FQNEAQ in the germline V gene.

This sequence joins TRBV4-1 and TRBJ2-3; D gene unclear. The V gene lost 1 base and the J gene lost 0 bases, with 2 bases spanning the gap. This CDR3 has 13 residues. CDR1 is MGHRA and CDR2 is YSYEKL in the germline V gene. Written as DNA, the CDR3 is TGCGCCAGCAGCCAAGCGAGCACAGATACGCAGTATTTT. Amino acids: CASSQASTDTQYF.

This clonotype was recorded many times. The chain has TRBV19 and TRBJ1-5; D gene uncertain. V lost 1 base to trimming and J lost 3 bases, with 7 bases between them. The CDR3 is made up of 14 amino acids. Germline lookup yields CDR1 LNHDA and CDR2 SQIVND (reference sequence). CDR3 bases: TGTGCCAGTAGTATAGGTCAGTACAATCAGCCCCAGCATTTT. Translated: CASSIGQYNQPQHF.

With regard to this clonotype: A read error may be the cause here, since a much bigger clone is one base away. V gene TRBV2 combines with J gene TRBJ2-3, with a weak D call TRBD1 (6 bases). The germline gives CDR1 SNHLY, CDR2 FYNNEI. Deletions cut 5 bases from V and 4 bases from J, with 13 bases between. The CDR3 is 14 amino acids. CDR3 sequence: CASSPWGPADTQYF. The CDR3 region has the DNA TGTGCCAGCAGTCCCTGGGGGCCCGCAGATACGCAGTATTTT.

This clonotype occurred a few times. The chain recombines TRBV20-1 with TRBJ2-7; 10 bases line up with TRBD1. CDR3 length: 13 residues. J was trimmed by 8 bases and V by 3 bases; bases with no gene match: 7. The germline V gene has CDR1 DFQATT and CDR2 SNEGSKA (reference sequence). CDR3 sequence reads: CSARKGTGEQQYF. CDR3 DNA sequence: TGCAGTGCTAGGAAGGGGACAGGGGAGCAGCAGTACTTC.

This clonotype was seen many times. The J gene is TRBJ2-1, the V gene TRBV9; D not certain. Trimming removed 0 bases at V and 3 bases at J, with 7 bases between. Germline V gives CDR1 SGDLS, CDR2 YYNGEE. The CDR3 runs to 14 residues. The CDR3 DNA reads TGTGCCAGCAGCGTAGATTCCAGCTACAATGAGCAGTTCTTC. It codes for CASSVDSSYNEQFF.

Many counts were recorded for this clonotype. The chain joins TRBV9 to TRBJ1-2, with 9 bases identical to TRBD1. Germline CDR1 is SGDLS and CDR2 is YYNGEE. The trim removed 0 bases at V and 7 bases at J, leaving 7 bases unmatched. CDR3 length: 15 amino acids. The CDR3 loop reads CASSVGTGGAGGYTF. CDR3 sequence (DNA): TGTGCCAGCAGCGTAGGTACAGGGGGCGCAGGTGGCTACACCTTC.

This clonotype was found many times. The V gene is TRBV11-2, the J gene TRBJ2-1, with 7 bases lining up with TRBD2. Germline V CDR1 and CDR2: SGHAT, FQNNGV. The CDR3 runs 15 residues. V dropped 3 bases and J dropped 12; count of bases not matched to a gene: 14. CDR3 in amino acids: CASSFGLDYNERQFF. DNA for the CDR3: TGTGCCAGCAGCTTCGGACTAGATTACAATGAGCGGCAGTTCTTC.

The gene calls are TRBV7-6 and TRBJ2-7, with D possibly matching TRBD1 (6 bases). Germline V gene lookup returns CDR1 SGHVS and CDR2 FNYEAQ. This CDR3 contains 13 residues. Trimming removed 5 bases from V and 5 bases from J, with 13 bases in between. The CDR3 is CASSPHGGNEQYF. CDR3 nucleotide sequence: TGTGCCAGCAGCCCCCATGGGGGCAACGAGCAGTACTTC.